The following is a T cell receptor (beta chain) sequence with its context. The data belong to a study of cytomegalovirus exposure and HLA in healthy donors. The CDR3 covers 14 residues. CDR1 is SEHNR and CDR2 is FQNEAQ in the germline V gene (reference sequence). With 8 bases removed from V and 0 bases from J, the gap between germline ends came to 11 bases. The PCR was carried out with 60 Vbeta primers and 13 Jbeta primers. Some clones are missing from TCRdb's copy, which holds only in-frame ones; the method was immunoSEQ multiplex PCR. The data show some 63,000 clones, roughly 80% seen once. The sequenced material came from PBMCs. This TCR was recovered from a woman aged 40 to 49 in good health and CMV-seronegative. The chain links TRBV7-9 to TRBJ1-5, with a weak D call TRBD1 (5 bases). CDR3 nucleotides: TGTGCCAGCCAGGGAGGGAATAGCAATCAGCCCCAGCATTTT. Its translation is CASQGGNSNQPQHF.